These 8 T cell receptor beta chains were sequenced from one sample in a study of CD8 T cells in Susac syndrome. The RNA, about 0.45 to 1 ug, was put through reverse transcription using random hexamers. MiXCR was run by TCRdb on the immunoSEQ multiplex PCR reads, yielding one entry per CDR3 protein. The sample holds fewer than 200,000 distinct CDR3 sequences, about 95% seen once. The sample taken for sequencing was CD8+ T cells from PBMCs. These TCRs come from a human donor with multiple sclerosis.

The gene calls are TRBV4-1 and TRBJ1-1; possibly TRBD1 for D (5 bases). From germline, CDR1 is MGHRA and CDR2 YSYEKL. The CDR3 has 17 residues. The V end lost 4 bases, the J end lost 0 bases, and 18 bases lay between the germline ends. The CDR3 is CASSPLTSTAMNTEAFF. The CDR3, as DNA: TGCGCCAGCAGCCCCTTGACCTCGACAGCAATGAACACTGAAGCTTTCTTT.

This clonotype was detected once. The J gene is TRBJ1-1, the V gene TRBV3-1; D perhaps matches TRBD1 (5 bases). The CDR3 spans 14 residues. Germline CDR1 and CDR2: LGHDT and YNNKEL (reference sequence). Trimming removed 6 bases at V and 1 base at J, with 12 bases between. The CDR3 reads CASRGTVRNTEAFF. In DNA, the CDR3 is TGTGCCAGCAGGGGGACGGTGCGGAACACTGAAGCTTTCTTT.

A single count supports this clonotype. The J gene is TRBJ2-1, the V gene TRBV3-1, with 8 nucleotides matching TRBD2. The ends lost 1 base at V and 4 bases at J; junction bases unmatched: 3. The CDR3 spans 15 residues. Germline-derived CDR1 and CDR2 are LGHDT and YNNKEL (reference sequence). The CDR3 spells CASSQVSGVYNEQFF. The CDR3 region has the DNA TGTGCCAGCAGCCAAGTTAGCGGGGTTTACAATGAGCAGTTCTTC.

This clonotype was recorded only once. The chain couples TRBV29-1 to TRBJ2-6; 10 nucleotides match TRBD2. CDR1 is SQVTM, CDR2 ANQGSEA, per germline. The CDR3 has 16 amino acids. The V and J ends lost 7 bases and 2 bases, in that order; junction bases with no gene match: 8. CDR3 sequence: CSGLLAGLPGANVLTF. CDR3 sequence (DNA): TGCAGCGGATTACTAGCGGGGTTACCTGGGGCCAACGTCCTGACTTTC.

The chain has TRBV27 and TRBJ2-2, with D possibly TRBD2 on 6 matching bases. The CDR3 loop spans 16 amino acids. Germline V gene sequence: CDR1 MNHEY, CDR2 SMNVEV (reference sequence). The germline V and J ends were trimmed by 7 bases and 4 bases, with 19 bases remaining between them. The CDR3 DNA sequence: TGTGCCAGCAAAAGCCTGTTCGGCGGGACCACCGGGGAGCTGTTTTTT. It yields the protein CASKSLFGGTTGELFF.

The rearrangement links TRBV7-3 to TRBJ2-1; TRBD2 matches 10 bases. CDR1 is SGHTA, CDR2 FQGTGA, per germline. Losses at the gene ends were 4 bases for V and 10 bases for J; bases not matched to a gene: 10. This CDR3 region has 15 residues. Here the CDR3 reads CASSWDQRGGGEQFF. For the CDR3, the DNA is TGTGCCAGCAGCTGGGATCAGCGGGGGGGCGGAGAGCAGTTCTTC.

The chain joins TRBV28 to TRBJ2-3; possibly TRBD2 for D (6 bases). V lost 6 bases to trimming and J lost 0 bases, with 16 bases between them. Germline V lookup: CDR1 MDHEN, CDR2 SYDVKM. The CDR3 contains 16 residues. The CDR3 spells CASSPGDFFSTDTQYF. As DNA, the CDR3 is TGTGCCAGCAGCCCCGGGGACTTCTTTAGCACAGATACGCAGTATTTT.

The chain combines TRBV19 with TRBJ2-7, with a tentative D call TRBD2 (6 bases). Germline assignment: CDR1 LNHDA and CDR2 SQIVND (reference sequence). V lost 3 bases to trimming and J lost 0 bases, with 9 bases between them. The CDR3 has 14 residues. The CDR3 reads CASSIAGSSYEQYF. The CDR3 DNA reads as TGTGCCAGTAGTATCGCGGGAAGCTCCTACGAGCAGTACTTC.